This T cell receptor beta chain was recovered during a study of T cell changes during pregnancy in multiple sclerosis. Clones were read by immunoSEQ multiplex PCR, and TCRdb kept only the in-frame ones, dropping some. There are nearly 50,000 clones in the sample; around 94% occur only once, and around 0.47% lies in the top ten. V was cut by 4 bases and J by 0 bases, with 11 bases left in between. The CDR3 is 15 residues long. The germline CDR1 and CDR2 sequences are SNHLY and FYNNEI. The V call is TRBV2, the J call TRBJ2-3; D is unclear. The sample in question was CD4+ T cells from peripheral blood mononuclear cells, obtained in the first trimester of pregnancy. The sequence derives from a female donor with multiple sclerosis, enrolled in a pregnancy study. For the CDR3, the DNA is TGTGCCAGCAGTGTTCCTAGTGGCAGCACAGATACGCAGTATTTT. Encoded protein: CASSVPSGSTDTQYF.